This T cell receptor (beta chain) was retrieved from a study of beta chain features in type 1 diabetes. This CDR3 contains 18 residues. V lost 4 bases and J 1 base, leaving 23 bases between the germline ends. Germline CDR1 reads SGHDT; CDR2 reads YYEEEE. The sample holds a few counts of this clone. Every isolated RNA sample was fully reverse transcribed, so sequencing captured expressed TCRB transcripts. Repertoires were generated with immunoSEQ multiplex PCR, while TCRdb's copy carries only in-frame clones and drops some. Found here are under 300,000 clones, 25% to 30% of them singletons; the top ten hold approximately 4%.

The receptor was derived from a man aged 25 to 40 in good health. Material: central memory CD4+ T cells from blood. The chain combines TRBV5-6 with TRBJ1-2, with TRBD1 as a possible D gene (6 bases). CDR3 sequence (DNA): TGTGCCAGCAGCCGCCTCCGGGGGGCCGGGAAGCTTAACTATGGCTACACCTTC. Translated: CASSRLRGAGKLNYGYTF.